The rows below give T cell receptor beta chains drawn from one sample of a study of cytomegalovirus exposure and HLA in healthy donors. Produced via immunoSEQ multiplex PCR; TCRdb's table is partial and in-frame only. The data show hundreds of thousands of clones, 75% to 90% seen once. Sample: PBMCs. The receptors derive from a boy aged 2 to 9 in good health and CMV-seronegative. The CDR3 runs from the conserved cysteine through the conserved F or W. The order of the fields is CDR3 protein, CDR3 DNA, J gene, CDR3 length, clone size, V gene, D gene. D genes are given only for firm matches. Rows give clone size only sometimes, using once, few, many, or a class for an expanded clone.

CASTPGGGKTGELFF TGTGCCAGCACCCCAGGCGGGGGAAAGACCGGGGAGCTGTTTTTT TRBJ2-2 15 - TRBV21-1 -
CASSPGFNSTEAFF TGTGCCAGCAGCCCAGGATTTAATAGCACTGAAGCTTTCTTT TRBJ1-1 14 - TRBV11-2 -
CASSLGQGDTQYF TGCGCCAGCAGCTTGGGACAGGGAGATACGCAGTATTTT TRBJ2-3 13 - TRBV5-1 TRBD1
CASSEGTGAGYTF TGTGCCAGCAGTGAAGGGACAGGGGCTGGCTACACCTTC TRBJ1-2 13 - TRBV2 TRBD1
CASSLDRGMNFQYF TGTGCCAGCAGCCTTGACAGGGGGATGAACTTTCAGTACTTC TRBJ2-7 14 - TRBV6-1 TRBD1
CASSDGQMNTEAFF TGTGCCAGCAGTGATGGACAGATGAACACTGAAGCTTTCTTT TRBJ1-1 14 - TRBV6-1 -
CASSGSRRGGYTF TGTGCCAGCAGTGGATCTCGGAGGGGTGGCTACACCTTC TRBJ1-2 13 - TRBV25-1 -
CASSPSGLAGEQFF TGTGCCAGCAGCCCCTCTGGACTAGCGGGGGAGCAGTTCTTC TRBJ2-1 14 - TRBV5-6 TRBD2
CASSRDSSNQPQHF TGTGCCAGCAGTCGGGACAGTAGCAATCAGCCCCAGCATTTT TRBJ1-5 14 - TRBV7-9 TRBD1
CSVSGGIF TGCAGCGTTTCAGGGGGAATCTTC TRBJ2-7 8 - TRBV29-1 TRBD1
CASSFRLAGGLDYEQYF TGTGCCAGCAGTTTTAGACTAGCGGGAGGGCTAGACTACGAGCAGTACTTC TRBJ2-7 17 - TRBV27 TRBD2
CASSPIDREGDTQYF TGTGCCAGCAGCCCTATAGACAGGGAAGGAGATACGCAGTATTTT TRBJ2-3 15 - TRBV4-2 TRBD1
CASSPAAVSYEQYF TGTGCCAGCAGCCCCGCGGCAGTCTCCTACGAGCAGTACTTC TRBJ2-7 14 - TRBV5-5 -
CASSYSGLGTNEQFF TGTGCCAGCAGTTACTCGGGACTAGGTACGAATGAGCAGTTCTTC TRBJ2-1 15 once TRBV6-5 TRBD2
CASSFLTTGTAGELFF TGTGCCAGCAGCTTTCTGACGACAGGCACGGCCGGGGAGCTGTTTTTT TRBJ2-2 16 - TRBV7-9 -
CASTGQGVAFF TGTGCCAGCACCGGACAGGGTGTCGCTTTCTTT TRBJ1-1 11 - TRBV6-6 TRBD1
CASSWAGAHYGYTF TGTGCCAGTAGTTGGGCGGGCGCGCACTATGGCTACACCTTC TRBJ1-2 14 - TRBV19 -
CASSRGLYSGANVLTF TGTGCCAGTAGTAGGGGGCTATACTCTGGGGCCAACGTCCTGACTTTC TRBJ2-6 16 - TRBV19 -
CASGEGSLNSPLHF TGTGCCAGTGGCGAAGGGAGTCTCAATTCACCCCTCCACTTT TRBJ1-6 14 - TRBV6-1 -
CAWSRGLAGYEQYF TGTGCCTGGAGCCGCGGACTAGCGGGTTACGAGCAGTACTTC TRBJ2-7 14 - TRBV30 TRBD2
CASSTSGTRYNEQFF TGTGCCAGCAGTACCTCCGGGACTCGTTACAATGAGCAGTTCTTC TRBJ2-1 15 - TRBV6-1 -
CATSRSRWTSGRSLSYNEQFF TGTGCCACCAGCAGATCCCGATGGACTAGCGGGAGGTCCCTATCCTACAATGAGCAGTTCTTC TRBJ2-1 21 - TRBV15 TRBD2
CASSETPQGEAFF TGTGCCAGCAGTGAAACTCCACAGGGTGAAGCTTTCTTT TRBJ1-1 13 - TRBV6-1 -
CASSLNGGAGYNEQFF TGTGCCAGCAGCTTGAACGGGGGGGCGGGTTACAATGAGCAGTTCTTC TRBJ2-1 16 - TRBV5-6 TRBD2
CASSFGQGNTEAFF TGTGCCAGCAGTTTCGGACAGGGCAACACTGAAGCTTTCTTT TRBJ1-1 14 - TRBV27 TRBD1
CASSLHLAGAPDEQYF TGTGCCAGCAGCTTACATCTAGCGGGAGCCCCCGACGAGCAGTACTTC TRBJ2-7 16 once TRBV11-1 TRBD2
CASSLRGQSYEQYF TGTGCCAGTAGCCTCCGAGGACAGAGCTACGAGCAGTACTTC TRBJ2-7 14 - TRBV19 -
CSVASTTSSYEQYF TGCAGCGTTGCGTCCACCACGAGCTCCTACGAGCAGTACTTC TRBJ2-7 14 - TRBV29-1 -
CATRSEVGELFF TGTGCCACCAGGAGTGAGGTCGGGGAGCTGTTTTTT TRBJ2-2 12 - TRBV15 -
CASSLGRTGAGSSYNEQFF TGTGCCAGCAGCTTAGGTCGGACAGGGGCGGGGAGCTCCTACAATGAGCAGTTCTTC TRBJ2-1 19 - TRBV7-9 TRBD1
CASLQGRRNNEQFF TGCGCCAGCCTACAGGGGAGACGGAACAATGAGCAGTTCTTC TRBJ2-1 14 - TRBV10-1 TRBD1
CASSEGFSNQPQHF TGTGCCAGTAGTGAGGGCTTTAGCAATCAGCCCCAGCATTTT TRBJ1-5 14 - TRBV19 -
CASSPEPGTAYEQYF TGTGCCAGCAGCCCCGAACCCGGGACAGCCTACGAGCAGTACTTC TRBJ2-7 15 - TRBV6-4 TRBD1